This T cell receptor beta chain was recorded in a study of beta chain features in type 1 diabetes. The study, taken as a whole, reports: The study found moderately but significantly shorter TCRB CDR3s in all four CD4+ subsets of Type 1 diabetes patients. PCR might pick shorter templates more often, in the same way for patients and controls. A greater similarity of naive, central memory and Treg TCRB repertoires was seen among patients than among healthy donors.

Expressed TCRB transcripts got sequenced, as all isolated RNA was reverse transcribed. Assay: immunoSEQ multiplex PCR; the TCRdb copy retains only in-frame clones and omits some. Counted here are roughly 340,000 clones, roughly 12% occurring once; the ten biggest clones make up roughly 0.015%. This CDR3 region has 13 residues. V was cut by 5 bases and J by 6 bases, with 13 bases left in between. Germline loops: CDR1 LNHDA, CDR2 SQIVND (reference sequence). This clone came up a few times. Its antigen is still unknown. Sequencing used naive CD4+ T cells from blood. The source is a woman aged 18-29 years with type 1 diabetes. The J gene is TRBJ1-1, the V gene TRBV19; D is possibly TRBD1 (6 bases). In DNA, the CDR3 is TGTGCCAGTAGTCACAGGGTCGGGGCTGAAGCTTTCTTT. It translates to CASSHRVGAEAFF.